Here is one T cell receptor beta chain with its context. This clonotype has just a few counts. Its antigen has not been determined. No quality values exist for individual bases; no much larger clone is one base distant. The sample was run on an Illumina NovaSeq 6000. Using 5'RACE with constant-segment primers, TCRalpha and TCRbeta cDNA libraries were constructed, with sample barcodes and unique molecular identifiers added in the process. RNA was extracted from every sample with Trizol reagent. Libraries were amplified in two PCR steps, with a second sample barcode and Illumina TruSeq adapters added in the second step. Sequencing of the libraries was done on an Illumina NovaSeq, producing 2 x 150 bp paired-end reads. The study's processing was this. With migec v1.2.7, reads were demultiplexed and then collapsed into UMI-guided consensus sequences. Using mixcr v2.1.11, UMI consensuses were aligned to TRA and TRB V and J templates and then assembled into clonotypes. A clonotype was counted as expanded or contracted only when both edgeR and NoisET called the clonotype significant, with the noise models trained on biological replicates. For edgeR calls, the cutoffs were a false discovery rate-adjusted p below 0.01 and a log2 fold-change threshold of 1. As an exploratory analysis of dynamics, max-normalized trajectories of the 1000 most abundant clonotypes were examined with PCA combined with hierarchical clustering. The CD4 or CD8 phenotype of responding clones was assigned using the separately sequenced CD4+ and CD8+ repertoires. TCRdb trimmed the raw reads at Q25, called clones with MiXCR and kept productive beta chains. Rows merge per CDR3 protein into single entries with the most common DNA and genes. TCRdb, not the original authors, processed these V and J calls. This sample gives 150,000 or so distinct CDR3 sequences in total; 25% to 40% of them show up just once. The top ten hold around 11% of the sample.

As encoded in the germline V gene, CDR1 is MNHEY while CDR2 is SVGAGI. V drops 8 bases and J drops 0 bases, leaving 11 bases in between. From cysteine to phenylalanine, the CDR3 is 15 amino acids long. The read is trimmed to its CDR3 DNA, 45 bases read in frame from base 1. PBMCs were isolated by Ficoll-Paque density gradient centrifugation. This entry comes from a study of T-cell memory formation after mild COVID-19 (dated by TCRdb to the early 2020s). Regarding the study in general: TCR sequence clusters from the two donors were largely donor specific. T-cell clones expanding and contracting after mild COVID-19 in two donors were tracked by longitudinal TCRalpha and TCRbeta repertoire sequencing. Two young, previously healthy adult volunteers, one female and one male, were included in the cohort. What the work shows at the level of the full study, not this receptor alone: Contracting CD4+ clones were found mainly in CM and EM memory subsets, while CD8+ clones were enriched in EMRA. Some responding clones were detected in pre-infection memory, suggesting pre-existing cross-reactive memory T cells joined the SARS-CoV-2 response. From day 15 to 85, contracting clones showed balanced CD4/CD8 phenotypes, whereas a second wave of clones that expanded from day 15 to 37 leaned towards CD4+. The study covered only two mild cases, and larger cohorts including severe cases with pre-infection samples were considered necessary. The second-wave clones that peaked on day 37 were not confirmed to be SARS-CoV-2 specific.

The chain is assembled from TRBV6-5 and TRBJ2-6; TRBD2 might be the D gene, on 5 matching bases. The sequenced sample consisted of PBMCs or a T cell subset sorted from them (not recorded which). The source is an adult woman who had mild COVID-19 (a few samples of this study predate the infection). The sample titles of this study are shuffled in the database, so cell type and time point are left out; the donor was told from shared clones. The CDR3 sequence is CASANGGSGANVLTF. The nucleotide sequence reads TGTGCCAGCGCAAACGGAGGCTCTGGGGCCAACGTCCTGACTTTC.